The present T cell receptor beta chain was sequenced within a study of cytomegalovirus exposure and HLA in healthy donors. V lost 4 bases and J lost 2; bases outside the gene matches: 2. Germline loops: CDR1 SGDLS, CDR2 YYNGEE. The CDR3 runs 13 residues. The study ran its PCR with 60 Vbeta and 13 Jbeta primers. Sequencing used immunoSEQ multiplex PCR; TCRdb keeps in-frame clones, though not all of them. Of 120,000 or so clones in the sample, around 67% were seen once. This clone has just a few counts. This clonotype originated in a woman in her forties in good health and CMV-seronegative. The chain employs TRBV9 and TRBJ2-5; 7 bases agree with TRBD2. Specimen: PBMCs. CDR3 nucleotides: TGTGCCAGCAGCTCCGGGGGGCAAGAGACCCAGTACTTC. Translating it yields CASSSGGQETQYF.